The 7 T cell receptor beta chains below come from one sample, sequenced in a study of blood T cell repertoires in COVID-19. Clones were sequenced by immunoSEQ multiplex PCR, and TCRdb holds only the in-frame ones, with some missing. Of over 130,000 clones in the sample, about three quarters are singletons; the top ten hold 2.5% to 3%. The sequenced material came from PBMCs or T cells enriched from blood (not recorded which). The receptor set was obtained from a woman aged 50 to 60 who had recovered from COVID-19.

The rearrangement uses TRBV7-9 and TRBJ1-1, with TRBD1 identical over 9 bases. This CDR3 is built from 15 residues. V trimming: 5 bases; J trimming: 1 base; junction bases outside the gene matches: 5. Germline CDR1 is SEHNR and CDR2 is FQNEAQ (reference sequence). This CDR3 is CASSPPTGGNTEAFF. Written as DNA, the CDR3 is TGTGCCAGCAGCCCCCCGACAGGGGGGAACACTGAAGCTTTCTTT.

The V gene is TRBV7-6, the J gene TRBJ2-3; TRBD2 is a possible D gene (6 bases). CDR1 and CDR2 from the germline V gene are SGHVS and FNYEAQ. The CDR3 length is 16 residues. The ends were cut back, 6 bases at V and 0 bases at J, with 16 bases in the middle. CDR3 in amino acids: CASSSLAVTSTDTQYF. CDR3 coding DNA: TGTGCCAGCAGTTCTTTAGCGGTTACTAGCACAGATACGCAGTATTTT. The full variable domain, rest sourced from reference TRBV7-6 and TRBJ2-3, is GAGVSQSPRYKVTKRGQDVALRCDPISGHVSLYWYRQALGQGPEFLTYFNYEAQQDKSGLPNDRFSAERPEGSISTLTIQRTEQRDSAMYRCASSSLAVTSTDTQYFGPGTRLTVL.

The DNA for the CDR3 is TGTGCCAGCTCACCTTCGGGGGGAATCAATCAGCCCCAGCATTTT. It codes for CASSPSGGINQPQHF. The V and J genes are TRBV18 and TRBJ1-5; TRBD1 is a possible D gene (5 bases). The germline CDR1 and CDR2 sequences are KGHSH and LQKENI. This CDR3 region has 15 residues. The V end lost 3 bases, the J end lost 3 bases, and 12 bases lay between the germline ends.

The chain recombines TRBV12-3 or TRBV12-4 with TRBJ1-1, with D possibly matching TRBD1 (5 bases). CDR3 length: 12 amino acids. Trimming removed 7 bases from V and 4 bases from J, with 10 bases in between. DNA of the CDR3: TGTGCCAGCACCCTCGGGGGCACTGAAGCTTTCTTT. This translates into CASTLGGTEAFF.

The chain links TRBV18 to TRBJ1-2, with 9 bases lining up with TRBD1. V shed 5 bases and J 6 bases; nucleotides not matched to a gene: 4. Germline assignment: CDR1 KGHSH and CDR2 LQKENI. There are 13 residues in the CDR3. The CDR3 is CASSRDREDGYTF. In DNA, the CDR3 is TGTGCCAGCTCAAGGGACAGGGAAGATGGCTACACCTTC.

This chain links TRBV18 with TRBJ1-1, with a weak D call TRBD1 (6 bases). V was pared by 8 bases and J by 3 bases, with 19 bases between. The CDR3 spans 15 residues. The germline CDR1 and CDR2 sequences are KGHSH and LQKENI. CDR3 protein: CASERGGPGHTEAFF. The CDR3 region has the DNA TGTGCCAGCGAGAGGGGGGGCCCCGGTCACACTGAAGCTTTCTTT.

The J gene is TRBJ2-2, the V gene TRBV29-1; 8 positions agree with TRBD2. Germline CDR1 and CDR2: SQVTM and ANQGSEA. This CDR3 contains 16 residues. The chain's CDR3 is CAGGRLYSANTGELFF. In nucleotides, the CDR3 is TGCGCGGGGGGCAGGCTATATTCCGCGAACACCGGGGAGCTGTTTTTT.